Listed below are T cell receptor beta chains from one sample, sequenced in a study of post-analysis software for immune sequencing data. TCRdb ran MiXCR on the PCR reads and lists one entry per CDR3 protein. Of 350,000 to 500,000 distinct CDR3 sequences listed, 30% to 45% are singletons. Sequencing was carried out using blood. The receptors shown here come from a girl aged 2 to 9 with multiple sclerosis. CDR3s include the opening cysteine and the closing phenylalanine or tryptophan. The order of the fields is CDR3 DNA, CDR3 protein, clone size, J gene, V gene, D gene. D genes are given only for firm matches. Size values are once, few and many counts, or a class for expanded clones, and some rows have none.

CDR3nt: TGCGCCAGCAGCCGAGGCTCGGACCTGCAGGGCGTTAACTATGGCTACACCTTC; CDR3aa: CASSRGSDLQGVNYGYTF; abundance: few; j_gene: TRBJ1-2; v_gene: TRBV5-1; d_gene: NA
CDR3nt: TGTGCCAGCAGTTTAGAGGGGGCGAGGGTCTACGAGCAGTACTTC; CDR3aa: CASSLEGARVYEQYF; abundance: few; j_gene: TRBJ2-7; v_gene: TRBV12-3/TRBV12-4; d_gene: TRBD1
CDR3nt: TGTGCCCTCCCTCGGACAGGGAGTACTACTGGCTACACCTTC; CDR3aa: CALPRTGSTTGYTF; abundance: NA; j_gene: TRBJ1-2; v_gene: TRBV30; d_gene: TRBD1
CDR3nt: TGTGCCAGCGGCAGGGGGGCATGGAATGAGCAGTTCTTC; CDR3aa: CASGRGAWNEQFF; abundance: NA; j_gene: TRBJ2-1; v_gene: TRBV7-2; d_gene: NA
CDR3nt: TGTGCCAGCTCACCAGAGTCAGTCTATGGCTACACCTTC; CDR3aa: CASSPESVYGYTF; abundance: NA; j_gene: TRBJ1-2; v_gene: TRBV18; d_gene: NA
CDR3nt: TGCGCCAGCAGCCAAGAGGTTGTGGGACTTCCACGGCGGTTCTTC; CDR3aa: CASSQEVVGLPRRFF; abundance: NA; j_gene: TRBJ2-1; v_gene: TRBV4-3; d_gene: NA
CDR3nt: TGCGCCAGCAGCCCATCCGGGCAGTCCTCCCATCTATCGGGCTACACCTTC; CDR3aa: CASSPSGQSSHLSGYTF; abundance: few; j_gene: TRBJ1-2; v_gene: TRBV4-1; d_gene: NA
CDR3nt: TGTGCCAGCGCCGAGCTGCAAGAGACCCAGTACTTC; CDR3aa: CASAELQETQYF; abundance: NA; j_gene: TRBJ2-5; v_gene: TRBV12-3/TRBV12-4; d_gene: NA
CDR3nt: TGTGCCAGCAGTTTTCTTTCGAGGGCCGGAGATACGCAGTATTTT; CDR3aa: CASSFLSRAGDTQYF; abundance: NA; j_gene: TRBJ2-3; v_gene: TRBV12-3/TRBV12-4; d_gene: NA
CDR3nt: TGTGCCACCAGTCTCGGTAGGGCAGGAACCCAAGAGACCCAGTACTTC; CDR3aa: CATSLGRAGTQETQYF; abundance: NA; j_gene: TRBJ2-5; v_gene: TRBV24-1; d_gene: NA